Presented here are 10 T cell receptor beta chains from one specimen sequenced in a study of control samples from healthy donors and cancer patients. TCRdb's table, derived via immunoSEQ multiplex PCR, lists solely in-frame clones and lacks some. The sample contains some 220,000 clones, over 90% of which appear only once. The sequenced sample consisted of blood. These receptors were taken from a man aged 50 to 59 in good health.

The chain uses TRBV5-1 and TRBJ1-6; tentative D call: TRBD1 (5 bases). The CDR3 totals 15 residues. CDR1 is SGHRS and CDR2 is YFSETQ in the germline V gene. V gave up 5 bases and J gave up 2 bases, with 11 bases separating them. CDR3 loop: CASSTEGPYNSPLHF. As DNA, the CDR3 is TGCGCCAGCAGTACGGAGGGGCCCTATAATTCACCCCTCCACTTT.

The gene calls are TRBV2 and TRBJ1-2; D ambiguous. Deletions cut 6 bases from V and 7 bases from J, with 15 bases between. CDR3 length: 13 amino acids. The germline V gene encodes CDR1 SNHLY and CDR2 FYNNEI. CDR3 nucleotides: TGTGCCAGCAGCGATTTTGGGCAGTTTGGCTACACCTTC. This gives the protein CASSDFGQFGYTF.

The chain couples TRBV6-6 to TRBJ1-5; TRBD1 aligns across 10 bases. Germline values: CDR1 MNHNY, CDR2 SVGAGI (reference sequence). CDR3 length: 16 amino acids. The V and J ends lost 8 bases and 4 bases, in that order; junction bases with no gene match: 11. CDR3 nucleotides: TGTGCCAGCTCGAAGCCCGGGACAGGGGAGAATCAGCCCCAGCATTTT. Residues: CASSKPGTGENQPQHF.

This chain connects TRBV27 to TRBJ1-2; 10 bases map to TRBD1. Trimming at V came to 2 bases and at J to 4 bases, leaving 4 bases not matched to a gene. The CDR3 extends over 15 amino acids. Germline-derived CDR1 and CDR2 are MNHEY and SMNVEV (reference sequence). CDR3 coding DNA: TGTGCCAGCAGTTTAAGAGGACAGGGGGGCTATGGCTACACCTTC. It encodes CASSLRGQGGYGYTF.

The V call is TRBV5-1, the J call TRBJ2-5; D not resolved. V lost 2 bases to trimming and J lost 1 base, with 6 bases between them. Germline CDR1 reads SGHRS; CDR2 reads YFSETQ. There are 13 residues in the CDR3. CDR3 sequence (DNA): TGCGCCAGCAGCTTCACCCCCCAAGAGACCCAGTACTTC. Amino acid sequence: CASSFTPQETQYF.

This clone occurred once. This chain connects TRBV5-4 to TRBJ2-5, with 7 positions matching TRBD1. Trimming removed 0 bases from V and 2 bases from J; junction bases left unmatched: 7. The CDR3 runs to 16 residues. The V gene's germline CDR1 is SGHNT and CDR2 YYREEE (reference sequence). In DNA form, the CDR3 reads TGTGCCAGCAGCTTGGCCTTAACAGGGGTACAAGAGACCCAGTACTTC. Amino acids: CASSLALTGVQETQYF.

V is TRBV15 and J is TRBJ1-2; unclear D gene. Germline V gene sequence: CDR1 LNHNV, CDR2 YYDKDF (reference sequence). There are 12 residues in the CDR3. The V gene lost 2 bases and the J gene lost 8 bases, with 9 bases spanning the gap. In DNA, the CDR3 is TGTGCCACCAGCAGATCTCAGACCGGCTACACCTTC. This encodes CATSRSQTGYTF.

The CDR3 loop is CASSWTGDNYGYTF. CDR3 bases: TGTGCCAGCAGCTGGACAGGGGACAACTATGGCTACACCTTC. The chain couples TRBV28 to TRBJ1-2; 9 bases are a match to TRBD1. CDR3 length: 14 amino acids. Germline V gene sequence: CDR1 MDHEN, CDR2 SYDVKM. The V and J ends lost 6 bases and 2 bases, in that order; junction bases with no gene match: 4.

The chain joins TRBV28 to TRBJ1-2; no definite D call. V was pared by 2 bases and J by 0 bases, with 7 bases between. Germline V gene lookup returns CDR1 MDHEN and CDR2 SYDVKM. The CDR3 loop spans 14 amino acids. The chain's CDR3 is CASSLTAPNYGYTF. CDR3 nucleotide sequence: TGTGCCAGCAGTTTAACAGCGCCTAACTATGGCTACACCTTC.

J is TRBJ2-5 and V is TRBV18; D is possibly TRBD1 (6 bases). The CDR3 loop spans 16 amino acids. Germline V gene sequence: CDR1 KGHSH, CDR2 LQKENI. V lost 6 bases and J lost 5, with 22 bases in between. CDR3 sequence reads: CASSPPGTPVGETQYF. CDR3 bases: TGTGCCAGCTCCCCTCCCGGGACACCCGTAGGGGAGACCCAGTACTTC.